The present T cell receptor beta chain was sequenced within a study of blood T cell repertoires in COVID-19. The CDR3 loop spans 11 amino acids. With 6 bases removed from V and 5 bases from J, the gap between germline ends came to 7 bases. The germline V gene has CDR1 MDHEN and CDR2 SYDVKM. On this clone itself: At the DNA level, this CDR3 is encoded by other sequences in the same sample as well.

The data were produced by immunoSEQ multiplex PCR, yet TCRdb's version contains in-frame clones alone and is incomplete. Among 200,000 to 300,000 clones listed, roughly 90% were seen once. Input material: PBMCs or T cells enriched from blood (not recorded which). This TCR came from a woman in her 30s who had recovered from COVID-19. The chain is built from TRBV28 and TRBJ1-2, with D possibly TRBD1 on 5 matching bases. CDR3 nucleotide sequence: TGTGCCAGCAGCTCAGGGTATGGCTACACCTTC. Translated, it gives CASSSGYGYTF.